The 29 T cell receptor beta chains below all came from one sample that was sequenced in a study of shared clonotypes between healthy human individuals. Cells designated naive CD8 were CD45RO-negative and were positively selected for CCR7, with terminally differentiated effector memory CD45RA+ cells excluded. The repertoire was sequenced with immunoSEQ multiplex PCR; TCRdb's copy has only in-frame clones and lacks some. The table lists fewer than 700,000 clones, approximately 95% of them singletons. The sequenced material came from naive CD8+ T cells sorted from blood. The receptors stem from a woman aged 25 to 39 in good health.

This chain uses TRBV19 with TRBJ1-1, with 9 nucleotides matching TRBD1. In germline, CDR1 is LNHDA, CDR2 SQIVND (reference sequence). The CDR3 covers 16 residues. V was pared by 1 base and J by 0 bases, with 3 bases of the junction left unmatched. The CDR3 DNA follows: TGTGCCAGTAGTATAGGGCGGGACAGGGTGAACACTGAAGCTTTCTTT. It is translated as CASSIGRDRVNTEAFF. The entire variable domain, with the rest obtained from reference TRBV19 and TRBJ1-1, is as follows: DGGITQSPKYLFRKEGQNVTLSCEQNLNHDAMYWYRQDPGQGLRLIYYSQIVNDFQKGDIAEGYSVSREKKESFPLTVTSAQKNPTAFYLCASSIGRDRVNTEAFFGQGTRLTVV.

This clone is a singleton in its sample. The chain is built from TRBV6-1 and TRBJ2-1; D gene unclear. The CDR3 sequence is 18 residues long. Per germline, CDR1 MNHNS and CDR2 SASEGT. The V gene lost 2 bases and the J gene lost 9 bases, with 26 bases spanning the gap. The CDR3 reads CASSELPGAILKTSEQFF. The CDR3 nucleotides read TGTGCCAGCAGTGAACTTCCAGGAGCAATACTGAAGACCAGTGAGCAGTTCTTC.

The sample holds one count of this clone. The chain joins TRBV28 to TRBJ1-5; D not certain. Germline V gene data show CDR1 as MDHEN and CDR2 as SYDVKM. V was shortened by 3 bases and J by 7 bases, with 13 bases between the two germline ends. CDR3 size: 14 residues. CDR3 DNA: TGTGCCAGCAGTTTGTCCGGGCCGTTGCAGCCCCAGCATTTT. It encodes CASSLSGPLQPQHF.

CDR3 loop: CASSQEEGSNQPQHF. The CDR3 DNA follows: TGTGCCAGCAGCCAAGAGGAGGGGAGCAATCAGCCCCAGCATTTT. V gene TRBV4-2 combines with J gene TRBJ1-5; D is perhaps TRBD1 (5 bases). The ends were cut back, 0 bases at V and 1 base at J, with 7 bases in the middle. Germline V CDR1 and CDR2: LGHNA, YNFKEQ. This CDR3 is 15 amino acids long.

This clone was counted only a few times. This chain joins TRBV30 and TRBJ1-1, with D possibly matching TRBD1 (5 bases). This CDR3 contains 14 residues. The germline CDR1 and CDR2 sequences are GTSNPN and SVGIG (reference sequence). Trimming cost V 1 base and J 5 bases, with 14 bases left between them. DNA of the CDR3: TGTGCCTGGAGTGGTGGGGGGTCGGGGACTGAAGCTTTCTTT. Translating it yields CAWSGGGSGTEAFF.

In the case of this clone: Different DNA sequences within this sample yield the same CDR3. The chain carries TRBV9 and TRBJ2-2; the D gene is possibly TRBD2 (5 bases). Trimming left V 4 bases short and J 6 bases short, with 7 bases between. Germline V lookup: CDR1 SGDLS, CDR2 YYNGEE. The CDR3 contains 12 residues. The CDR3 sequence: CASSLRAGELFF. CDR3 DNA sequence: TGTGCCAGCAGCTTGAGGGCCGGGGAGCTGTTTTTT.

The J gene is TRBJ2-2, the V gene TRBV14; D unresolved. CDR1 and CDR2 (germline): SGHDN, FVKESK. The V gene lost 5 bases and the J gene lost 4 bases, with 11 bases spanning the gap. This CDR3 spans 14 amino acids. The CDR3 DNA follows: TGTGCCAGCAGCGAGCTTTCACGCACCGGGGAGCTGTTTTTT. This encodes CASSELSRTGELFF.

The chain combines TRBV19 with TRBJ1-5; D ambiguous. The germline CDR1 and CDR2 sequences are LNHDA and SQIVND (reference sequence). CDR3 size: 18 residues. V was clipped by 0 bases and J by 0 bases, with 15 bases between them. The CDR3 DNA reads as TGTGCCAGTAGTATAGACCAGGCCTCCCGATATAGCAATCAGCCCCAGCATTTT. Amino acids: CASSIDQASRYSNQPQHF.

The V call is TRBV9, the J call TRBJ2-7, with 7 bases identical to TRBD2. This CDR3 is 15 amino acids long. CDR1 and CDR2 from the germline V gene are SGDLS and YYNGEE. J was trimmed by 7 bases and V by 0 bases; bases with no gene match: 10. The CDR3 sequence: CASSVGKLAGLEQYF. CDR3 bases: TGTGCCAGCAGCGTAGGCAAATTAGCGGGCCTTGAGCAGTACTTC.

A word on this clone: Other DNA sequences of this sample code for an identical CDR3. The V gene is TRBV28, the J gene TRBJ2-7; 11 nucleotides align to TRBD2. The CDR3 runs to 14 residues. Germline V gives CDR1 MDHEN, CDR2 SYDVKM. The V segment lost 2 bases and the J segment 3 bases; nucleotides outside the gene matches: 0. The CDR3 reads CASSLGTSGYEQYF. The CDR3 nucleotides are TGTGCCAGCAGTTTAGGGACTAGCGGCTACGAGCAGTACTTC.

This chain connects TRBV29-1 to TRBJ2-1; 9 bases map to TRBD2. The germline CDR1 and CDR2 sequences are SQVTM and ANQGSEA. The V gene end was trimmed by 1 base and the J gene end by 1 base; junction bases not matched to a gene: 5. There are 16 residues in the CDR3. The CDR3 spells CSVEAIAGESYNEQFF. Here the CDR3 DNA reads TGCAGCGTTGAAGCGATAGCGGGAGAGTCCTACAATGAGCAGTTCTTC.

The chain carries TRBV5-6 and TRBJ2-7, with TRBD2 as a possible D gene (7 bases). Trimming took 3 bases from V and 2 from J, leaving 18 bases between them. The germline gives CDR1 SGHDT, CDR2 YYEEEE. CDR3 length: 16 residues. The CDR3 spells CASSWAREGDAYEQYF. The CDR3 bases are TGTGCCAGCAGCTGGGCCAGGGAGGGGGACGCCTACGAGCAGTACTTC.

CDR3 sequence (DNA): TGCAGCGTTGTGGTGACGGGCACCGGGGAGCTGTTTTTT. Residues: CSVVVTGTGELFF. The chain recombines TRBV29-1 with TRBJ2-2; no definite D call. Germline-derived CDR1 and CDR2 are SQVTM and ANQGSEA. The CDR3 is 13 amino acids. The ends were cut back, 4 bases at V and 4 bases at J, with 10 bases in the middle.

The chain recombines TRBV29-1 with TRBJ2-1; D may be TRBD1 or TRBD2 (5 bases each). V shed 4 bases and J shed 6 bases, with 16 bases lying between them. CDR1 is SQVTM and CDR2 is ANQGSEA in the germline V gene. The CDR3 is 14 amino acids. The CDR3 region has the DNA TGCAGCGTTGCCGGGGCCCGGGTGGGCAATGAGCAGTTCTTC. The encoded protein is CSVAGARVGNEQFF.

This clone was found a few times. The V and J genes are TRBV10-3 and TRBJ2-7; a possible D gene is TRBD1 (5 bases). Trimming removed 3 bases at V and 1 base at J, with 10 bases between. Germline CDR1 ENHRY, CDR2 SYGVKD. The CDR3 runs to 14 residues. Here the CDR3 reads CAISDDSSSYEQYF. Written as DNA, the CDR3 is TGTGCCATCAGTGACGACAGTTCGTCCTACGAGCAGTACTTC.

This chain links TRBV19 with TRBJ2-5; unclear D gene. The DNA end favors TRBJ2-7, so the J call may be wrong. The CDR3 has 13 amino acids. CDR1 and CDR2 (germline): LNHDA, SQIVND (reference sequence). In nucleotides, the CDR3 is TGTGCCAGTAGTATTTCAGGAAACTACGAGCAGTACTTC. It is translated as CASSISGNYEQYF.

V is TRBV7-9 and J is TRBJ1-5; 9 positions match TRBD1. There are 18 residues in the CDR3. Germline V gene sequence: CDR1 SEHNR, CDR2 FQNEAQ (reference sequence). Unmatched junction bases numbered 12, after V lost 5 bases and J lost 1 base. The CDR3 spells CASSVRDRVLGSNQPQHF. CDR3 sequence (DNA): TGTGCCAGCAGCGTCCGGGACAGGGTTCTTGGGAGCAATCAGCCCCAGCATTTT.

The chain combines TRBV14 with TRBJ2-1; a possible D gene is TRBD2 (7 bases). Trimming shortened V by 4 bases and J by 0 bases, and 22 bases separated the two germline ends. CDR1 SGHDN and CDR2 FVKESK come from the germline V gene. The CDR3 is 19 residues long. CDR3 sequence: CASSPWGREFPSSYNEQFF. CDR3 coding DNA: TGTGCCAGCAGCCCCTGGGGGCGGGAGTTCCCGAGCTCCTACAATGAGCAGTTCTTC.

The chain uses TRBV4-1 and TRBJ2-1; 9 nucleotides match TRBD2. V trimming: 2 bases; J trimming: 6 bases; junction bases outside the gene matches: 8. CDR1 is MGHRA, CDR2 YSYEKL, per germline. The CDR3 consists of 16 residues. The CDR3 spells CASSQRGAGGLNEQFF. As DNA, the CDR3 is TGCGCCAGCAGCCAAAGGGGAGCGGGAGGACTCAATGAGCAGTTCTTC.

This sequence joins TRBV9 and TRBJ1-2; TRBD1 matches 7 bases. This CDR3 has 15 amino acids. Unmatched junction bases numbered 9, after V lost 4 bases and J lost 3 bases. The V gene's germline CDR1 is SGDLS and CDR2 YYNGEE. CDR3 DNA: TGTGCCAGCAGCACCCACAGGGGCCAGGACTATGGCTACACCTTC. It encodes CASSTHRGQDYGYTF.

The chain is built from TRBV7-2 and TRBJ1-2; D remains unclear. Trimming cost V 2 bases and J 5 bases, with 9 bases left between them. Germline assignment: CDR1 SGHTA and CDR2 FQGNSA. This CDR3 is 13 amino acids long. The CDR3 DNA reads as TGTGCCAGCAGCTTATCGGGGTCTTATGGCTACACCTTC. Protein: CASSLSGSYGYTF.

The rearrangement joins TRBV13 to TRBJ2-7; the D gene is possibly TRBD1 (5 bases). Looked up from germline, CDR1 is PRHDT and CDR2 is FYEKMQ (reference sequence). V was cut by 0 bases and J by 2 bases, with 8 bases left in between. This CDR3 is 14 amino acids long. The CDR3 region has the DNA TGTGCCAGCAGCTTAGGCCTAGGGGCCTACGAGCAGTACTTC. This translates into CASSLGLGAYEQYF.

The rearrangement joins TRBV7-8 to TRBJ2-2, with no clear D. Trimming removed 1 base at V and 6 bases at J, with 6 bases between. The germline gives CDR1 SGHVS, CDR2 FQNEAQ. The CDR3 loop spans 13 amino acids. CDR3 sequence (DNA): TGTGCCAGCAGCTTAGTTGGGGCCGGGGAGCTGTTTTTT. As protein: CASSLVGAGELFF.

The chain has TRBV28 and TRBJ2-3; TRBD2 is a possible D gene (6 bases). The CDR3 is 15 amino acids. V shed 2 bases and J shed 1 base, with 10 bases lying between them. The germline CDR1 and CDR2 sequences are MDHEN and SYDVKM. Written as DNA, the CDR3 is TGTGCCAGCAGTTTAGGGGAGGCTGGCACAGATACGCAGTATTTT. Translated, it gives CASSLGEAGTDTQYF.

This chain connects TRBV27 to TRBJ2-7; D is possibly TRBD1 (5 bases). Deletions cut 5 bases from V and 7 bases from J, with 12 bases between. CDR1 is MNHEY, CDR2 SMNVEV, per germline (reference sequence). The CDR3 length is 12 residues. The CDR3 spells CASSPQGLEQYF. CDR3 DNA: TGTGCCAGCAGTCCGCAGGGATTAGAGCAGTACTTC.

V usage is TRBV5-6 and J usage is TRBJ2-7; 10 nucleotides line up with TRBD2. This CDR3 is built from 15 residues. Germline values: CDR1 SGHDT, CDR2 YYEEEE. Trimming at V came to 3 bases and at J to 3 bases, leaving 6 bases not matched to a gene. CDR3: CASSSVAGGGYEQYF. CDR3 in DNA: TGTGCCAGCAGCTCCGTAGCGGGAGGAGGCTACGAGCAGTACTTC.

This clone was detected once. J is TRBJ2-1 and V is TRBV27, with 7 bases fitting TRBD2. CDR1 is MNHEY, CDR2 SMNVEV, per germline (reference sequence). CDR3 length: 13 residues. V trimming: 2 bases; J trimming: 8 bases; junction bases outside the gene matches: 3. This chain's CDR3 is CASSLGLGHEQFF. DNA for the CDR3: TGTGCCAGCAGTTTAGGACTAGGCCATGAGCAGTTCTTC.

The chain links TRBV7-3 to TRBJ2-1; TRBD2 matches 14 bases. Germline values: CDR1 SGHTA, CDR2 FQGTGA. V lost 2 bases, J lost 7 bases, and 4 bases stayed unmatched. The CDR3 is 16 residues long. The DNA of the CDR3 is TGTGCCAGCAGCTTACCTGGGACTAGCGGGAGAAATGAGCAGTTCTTC. This translates into CASSLPGTSGRNEQFF.

This chain connects TRBV6-5 to TRBJ1-5; D is undetermined. Germline V gene data show CDR1 as MNHEY and CDR2 as SVGAGI. This CDR3 region has 14 residues. Trimming took off 0 bases at V and 0 bases at J, with 3 bases between the two ends. The CDR3 DNA reads as TGTGCCAGCAGTTACTCTTATAGCAATCAGCCCCAGCATTTT. Its protein product is CASSYSYSNQPQHF.